A single sample gave rise to the 21 T cell receptor beta chains below, sequenced in a study of blood T cells in healthy people across ages (dated by TCRdb to the mid-2010s). The library came from 5' RACE. The sequencer listed for this sample is Illumina HiSeq 2500. The second PCR ran for about 6 to 11 cycles and used a J-beta primer mix along with a sample-barcoded 5' primer. Through fastp at Q25 and MiXCR, TCRdb rebuilt clones from the public reads, retaining in-frame beta chains. CDR3 protein duplicates are merged, each entry listing the most common genes and DNA. The sample profile shows approximately 800,000 distinct CDR3 sequences; more than 20% of them were found once. The ten largest clonotypes hold roughly 3.8% of the sample. In addition, the sample was reused for a study of T cells of mothers and their children.

Sequencing was performed on blood. These receptors were taken from a boy under 18 in good health.

The J gene is TRBJ2-5, the V gene TRBV12-3 or TRBV12-4, with 7 nucleotides matching TRBD1. Trimming took 6 bases from V and 5 from J; bases not matched to a gene: 6. This CDR3 is 13 amino acids long. Here the CDR3 reads CASRRQGWETQYF. CDR3 nucleotide sequence: TGTGCCAGCAGGAGACAGGGTTGGGAGACCCAGTACTTC.

The CDR3 reads CASSQDGASEETQYF. CDR3 DNA sequence: TGCGCCAGCAGCCAAGATGGGGCTAGCGAAGAGACCCAGTACTTC. The rearrangement joins TRBV4-1 to TRBJ2-5; possibly TRBD2 for D (6 bases). The CDR3 consists of 15 residues. The V end was cut by 0 bases, the J end by 3 bases, with 11 bases between. The germline gives CDR1 MGHRA, CDR2 YSYEKL.

V is TRBV15 and J is TRBJ2-5; TRBD2 aligns across 7 bases. This CDR3 is built from 15 residues. The germline CDR1 and CDR2 sequences are LNHNV and YYDKDF (reference sequence). Trimming cost V 0 bases and J 4 bases; bases outside gene matches: 5. In nucleotides, the CDR3 is TGTGCCACCAGCAGAGATCTGGGAGGGACAGAGACCCAGTACTTC. This sequence encodes CATSRDLGGTETQYF.

The rearrangement uses TRBV12-3 or TRBV12-4 and TRBJ2-3; D is undetermined. Deletions cut 3 bases from V and 1 base from J, with 14 bases between. CDR3 size: 16 residues. CDR3 loop: CASSFDSKACTDTQYF. For the CDR3, the DNA is TGTGCCAGCAGTTTCGACTCCAAGGCCTGCACAGATACGCAGTATTTT.

This clonotype was seen more than once but under ten times. The chain couples TRBV28 to TRBJ2-5; D not certain. The J call may be faulty, since TRBJ2-7 better matches the DNA end. CDR1 is MDHEN, CDR2 SYDVKM, per germline. The CDR3 length is 13 residues. Written as DNA, the CDR3 is TGTGCCAGCAGTTCCAGGAATGCCTACGAGCAGTACTTC. The encoded protein is CASSSRNAYEQYF.

The V call is TRBV9, the J call TRBJ2-3, with D maybe TRBD2 (5 bases). V lost 5 bases and J lost 0, with 13 bases in between. Germline V gene data show CDR1 as SGDLS and CDR2 as YYNGEE. This CDR3 is 15 amino acids long. The CDR3 protein is CASSGEGSSTDTQYF. The CDR3 DNA sequence: TGTGCCAGCAGTGGCGAGGGCAGTAGCACAGATACGCAGTATTTT. The full variable domain, completed using reference TRBV9 and TRBJ2-3, is DSGVTQTPKHLITATGQRVTLRCSPRSGDLSVYWYQQSLDQGLQFLIQYYNGEERAKGNILERFSAQQFPDLHSELNLSSLELGDSALYFCASSGEGSSTDTQYFGPGTRLTVL.

The chain joins TRBV7-2 to TRBJ1-4, with D unresolved. Germline CDR1 reads SGHTA; CDR2 reads FQGNSA. The ends were cut back, 3 bases at V and 8 bases at J, with 13 bases in the middle. The CDR3 is 14 residues long. Here the CDR3 reads CASSFDLRKEKLFF. The CDR3 DNA follows: TGTGCCAGCAGCTTCGACCTCAGGAAGGAAAAACTGTTTTTT.

In this sample, this clonotype turned up a few times. The chain employs TRBV20-1 and TRBJ2-2; a possible D gene is TRBD2 (7 bases). This CDR3 has 16 residues. Trimming stripped 2 bases from V and 0 bases from J, with 13 bases between. From germline, CDR1 is DFQATT and CDR2 SNEGSKA (reference sequence). CDR3 DNA: TGCAGTGCTAGAAGGGGGGGCAGTTCGAACACCGGGGAGCTGTTTTTT. Translation: CSARRGGSSNTGELFF.

V is TRBV4-3 and J is TRBJ2-1; 7 positions agree with TRBD2. V shed 1 base and J 9 bases; nucleotides not matched to a gene: 6. Germline assignment: CDR1 LGHNA and CDR2 YSLEER. This CDR3 spans 14 amino acids. CDR3 nucleotides: TGCGCCAGCAGCCAAGGGTCCGGGGGGAGTGAGCAGTTCTTC. Translating it yields CASSQGSGGSEQFF.

This clonotype has more than one count but fewer than ten. The chain carries TRBV3-1 and TRBJ1-4, with unresolved D. V lost 5 bases and J lost 8, with 12 bases in between. The germline gives CDR1 LGHDT, CDR2 YNNKEL (reference sequence). This CDR3 is built from 13 residues. The CDR3 DNA reads as TGTGCCAGCAGCTACCGTGGGGAAGAAAAACTGTTTTTT. Encoded protein: CASSYRGEEKLFF.

The table lists this clonotype with a few counts. The gene calls are TRBV4-3 and TRBJ2-3; D gene uncertain. Germline V gene data show CDR1 as LGHNA and CDR2 as YSLEER. V lost 0 bases and J 3 bases, leaving 13 bases between the germline ends. There are 16 residues in the CDR3. The DNA of the CDR3 is TGCGCCAGCAGCCAAGATCAAGGAAGGAGTACAGATACGCAGTATTTT. It is translated as CASSQDQGRSTDTQYF.

The rearrangement joins TRBV27 to TRBJ2-7; D may be TRBD1 (5 bases). The ends were cut back, 8 bases at V and 1 base at J, with 15 bases in the middle. Germline CDR1 reads MNHEY; CDR2 reads SMNVEV (reference sequence). This CDR3 is 14 amino acids long. The CDR3 DNA sequence: TGTGCCAGCGGGTTAAGGGGCGTTTCCTACGAGCAGTACTTC. Translating it yields CASGLRGVSYEQYF.

The chain is built from TRBV20-1 and TRBJ2-7; D is uncertain. The CDR3 has 14 residues. Trimming took 1 base from V and 6 from J, leaving 16 bases between them. Germline-derived CDR1 and CDR2 are DFQATT and SNEGSKA (reference sequence). The DNA for the CDR3 is TGCAGTGCTAGAGCCCGTGAGACAACGGGCGAGCAGTACTTC. This gives the protein CSARARETTGEQYF.

The chain joins TRBV9 to TRBJ1-2; D perhaps matches TRBD1 (6 bases). Germline V lookup: CDR1 SGDLS, CDR2 YYNGEE. V lost 0 bases and J lost 7, with 13 bases in between. This CDR3 region has 14 residues. The CDR3 DNA reads TGTGCCAGCAGCGTAGGGGGGCCGACTAGTGGCTACACCTTC. This translates into CASSVGGPTSGYTF.

This chain connects TRBV7-2 to TRBJ2-5; 9 nucleotides align to TRBD2. The J call is doubtful: the DNA matches TRBJ2-7 better. Germline V gene lookup returns CDR1 SGHTA and CDR2 FQGNSA. The CDR3 has 17 amino acids. CDR3 nucleotides: TGTGCCAGCAGCTTATATTCTTATGGTAGCGGGAGCTACGAGCAGTACTTC. It specifies CASSLYSYGSGSYEQYF.

Points on this clonotype: Given a much more abundant clone one base away, this may be a read error. The rearrangement joins TRBV15 to TRBJ2-6; D ambiguous. The CDR3 runs 15 residues. Germline values: CDR1 LNHNV, CDR2 YYDKDF (reference sequence). CDR3 coding DNA: TGTGTCACCAGCAGAGTCCGGTCAGAGGTGAACGTCCTGACTTTC. This codes for CVTSRVRSEVNVLTF.

Points on this clonotype: The CDR3 does not close with the conserved phenylalanine or tryptophan, likely indicating a read error. The DNA for the CDR3 is TGCGCCAGCAGCCAAGTGTTTAGCGGGATTCACAATGAGCAGTTCCTC. Translating it yields CASSQVFSGIHNEQFL. The rearrangement uses TRBV4-1 and TRBJ2-5, with 8 bases that match TRBD2. The J call is in doubt because the DNA end fits TRBJ2-1 better. The CDR3 is made up of 16 amino acids. Per germline, CDR1 MGHRA and CDR2 YSYEKL.

This clonotype was observed many times. The chain joins TRBV6-2 or TRBV6-3 to TRBJ2-5; 9 bases match TRBD1. V trimming: 5 bases; J trimming: 4 bases; junction bases outside the gene matches: 14. There are 17 residues in the CDR3. Germline V lookup: CDR1 MNHEY, CDR2 SVGEGT. Here the CDR3 reads CASSTLLQGAGRETQYF. In nucleotides, the CDR3 is TGTGCCAGCAGTACGCTCCTACAGGGGGCCGGGAGAGAGACCCAGTACTTC.

This clonotype appeared a few times. The chain has TRBV28 and TRBJ1-2; tentative D call: TRBD1 (5 bases). This CDR3 is built from 12 residues. From germline, CDR1 is MDHEN and CDR2 SYDVKM. V was cut by 6 bases and J by 8 bases, with 13 bases left in between. The CDR3 DNA follows: TGTGCCAGCAGCCGAGGGGTACGGGGCTACACCTTC. This encodes CASSRGVRGYTF.

This clonotype has more than one count but fewer than ten. The gene calls are TRBV12-3 or TRBV12-4 and TRBJ1-2; D uncertain. This CDR3 region has 15 residues. Trimming stripped 5 bases from V and 0 bases from J, with 13 bases between. CDR3 sequence (DNA): TGTGCCAGCAGTGACCAGCTGATGCCTAACTATGGCTACACCTTC. This codes for CASSDQLMPNYGYTF.

This clonotype was counted a few times. The chain joins TRBV5-6 to TRBJ1-5, with a weak D call TRBD1 (5 bases). Germline assignment: CDR1 SGHDT and CDR2 YYEEEE. This CDR3 has 14 residues. V lost 0 bases and J 5 bases, leaving 9 bases between the germline ends. The CDR3 DNA sequence: TGTGCCAGCAGCTTGGGTGGGGCCTATCAGCCCCAGCATTTT. Its translation is CASSLGGAYQPQHF. Looking up the rest from reference TRBV5-6 and TRBJ1-5 gives the full variable domain: DAGVTQSPTHLIKTRGQQVTLRCSPKSGHDTVSWYQQALGQGPQFIFQYYEEEERQRGNFPDRFSGHQFPNYSSELNVNALLLGDSALYLCASSLGGAYQPQHFGDGTRLSIL.